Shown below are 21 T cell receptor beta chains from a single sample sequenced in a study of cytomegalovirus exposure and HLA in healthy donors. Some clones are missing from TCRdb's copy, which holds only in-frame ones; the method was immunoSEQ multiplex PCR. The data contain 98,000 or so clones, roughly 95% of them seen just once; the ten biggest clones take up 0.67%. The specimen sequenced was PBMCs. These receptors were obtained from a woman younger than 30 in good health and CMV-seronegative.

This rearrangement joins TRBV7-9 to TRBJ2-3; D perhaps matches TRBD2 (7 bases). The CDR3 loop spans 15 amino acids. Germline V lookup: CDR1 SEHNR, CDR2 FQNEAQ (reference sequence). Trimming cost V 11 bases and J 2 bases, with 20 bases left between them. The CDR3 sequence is CAHAGRGAYTDTQYF. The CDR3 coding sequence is TGTGCCCACGCGGGACGGGGGGCCTACACAGATACGCAGTATTTT.

The CDR3 bases are TGTGCCAGCAGCTTAGCGGCTAGCGGGTACAATGAGCAGTTCTTC. It yields the protein CASSLAASGYNEQFF. This chain links TRBV11-2 with TRBJ2-1; 8 positions match TRBD2. The CDR3 is made up of 15 amino acids. Germline V gene sequence: CDR1 SGHAT, CDR2 FQNNGV. J lost 4 bases, V lost 1 base, and 3 bases had no gene match.

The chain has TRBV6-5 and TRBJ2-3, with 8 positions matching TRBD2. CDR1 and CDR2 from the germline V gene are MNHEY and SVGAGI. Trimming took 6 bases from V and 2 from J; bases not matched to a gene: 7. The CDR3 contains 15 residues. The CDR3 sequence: CASSPGGGPTDTQYF. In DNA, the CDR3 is TGTGCCAGCAGCCCCGGGGGGGGTCCCACAGATACGCAGTATTTT.

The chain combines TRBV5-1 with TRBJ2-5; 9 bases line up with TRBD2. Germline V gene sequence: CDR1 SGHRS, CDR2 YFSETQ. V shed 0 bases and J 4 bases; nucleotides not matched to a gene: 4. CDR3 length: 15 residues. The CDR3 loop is CASSLAAGGVETQYF. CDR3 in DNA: TGCGCCAGCAGCTTGGCAGCGGGGGGTGTAGAGACCCAGTACTTC. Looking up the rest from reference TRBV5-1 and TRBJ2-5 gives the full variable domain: KAGVTQTPRYLIKTRGQQVTLSCSPISGHRSVSWYQQTPGQGLQFLFEYFSETQRNKGNFPGRFSGRQFSNSRSEMNVSTLELGDSALYLCASSLAAGGVETQYFGPGTRLLVL.

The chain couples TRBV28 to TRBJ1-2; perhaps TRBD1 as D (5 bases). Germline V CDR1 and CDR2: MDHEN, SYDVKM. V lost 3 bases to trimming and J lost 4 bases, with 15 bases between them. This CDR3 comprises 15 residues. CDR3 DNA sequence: TGTGCCAGCAGTTTGGGGGGGTTTATCGGCTATGGCTACACCTTC. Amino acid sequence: CASSLGGFIGYGYTF.

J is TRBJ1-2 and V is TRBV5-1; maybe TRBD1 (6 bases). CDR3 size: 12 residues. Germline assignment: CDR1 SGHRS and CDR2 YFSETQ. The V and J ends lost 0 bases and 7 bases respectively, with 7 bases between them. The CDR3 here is CASSLDRAGYTF. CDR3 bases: TGCGCCAGCAGCTTGGACAGGGCTGGCTACACCTTC.

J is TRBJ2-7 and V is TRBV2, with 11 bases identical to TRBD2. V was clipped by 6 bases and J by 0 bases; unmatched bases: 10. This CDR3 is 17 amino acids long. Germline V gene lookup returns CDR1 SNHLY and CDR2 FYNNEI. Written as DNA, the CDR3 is TGTGCCAGCAGGAAGGGACTAGCGGCGACGAGCTCCTACGAGCAGTACTTC. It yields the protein CASRKGLAATSSYEQYF.

CDR3 in DNA: TGTGCCACCAGCAGACCCGCGACTAGCGGGGGCACAGATACGCAGTATTTT. It codes for CATSRPATSGGTDTQYF. The chain recombines TRBV15 with TRBJ2-3; 11 bases map to TRBD2. CDR1 and CDR2 (germline): LNHNV, YYDKDF (reference sequence). This CDR3 region has 17 residues. The junction had 5 bases not matched to a gene; V was cut back by 2 bases and J by 1 base.

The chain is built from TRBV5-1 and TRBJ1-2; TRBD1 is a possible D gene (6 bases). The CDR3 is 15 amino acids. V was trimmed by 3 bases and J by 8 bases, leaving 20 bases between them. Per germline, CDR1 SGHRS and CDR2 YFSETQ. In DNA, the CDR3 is TGCGCCAGCAGCTCGGAAGCCGGGACATTGGGCGGCTACACCTTC. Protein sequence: CASSSEAGTLGGYTF.

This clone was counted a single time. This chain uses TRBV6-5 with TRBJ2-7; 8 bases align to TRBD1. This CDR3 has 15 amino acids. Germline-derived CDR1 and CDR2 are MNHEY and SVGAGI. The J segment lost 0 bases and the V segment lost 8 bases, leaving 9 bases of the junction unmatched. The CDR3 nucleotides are TGTGCCAGCCGGAATACAGGGGGGAGCTCCTACGAGCAGTACTTC. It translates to CASRNTGGSSYEQYF.

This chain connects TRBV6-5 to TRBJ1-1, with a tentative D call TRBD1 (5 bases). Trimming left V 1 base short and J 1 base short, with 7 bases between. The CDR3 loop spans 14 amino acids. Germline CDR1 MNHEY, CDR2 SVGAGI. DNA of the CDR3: TGTGCCAGCAGTTACTTAGGACAGAACACTGAAGCTTTCTTT. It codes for CASSYLGQNTEAFF.

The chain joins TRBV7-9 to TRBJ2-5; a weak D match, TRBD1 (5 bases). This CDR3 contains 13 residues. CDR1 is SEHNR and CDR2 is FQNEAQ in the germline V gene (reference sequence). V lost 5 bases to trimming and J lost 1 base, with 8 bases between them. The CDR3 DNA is TGTGCCAGCAGCGGACATACCCAAGAGACCCAGTACTTC. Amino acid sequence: CASSGHTQETQYF.

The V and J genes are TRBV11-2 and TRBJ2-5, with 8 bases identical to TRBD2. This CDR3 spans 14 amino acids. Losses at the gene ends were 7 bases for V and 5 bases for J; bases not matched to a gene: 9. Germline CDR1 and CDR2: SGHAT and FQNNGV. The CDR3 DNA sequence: TGTGCCAGCACCCGAGCGGGGGTGGTGGAGACCCAGTACTTC. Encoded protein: CASTRAGVVETQYF.

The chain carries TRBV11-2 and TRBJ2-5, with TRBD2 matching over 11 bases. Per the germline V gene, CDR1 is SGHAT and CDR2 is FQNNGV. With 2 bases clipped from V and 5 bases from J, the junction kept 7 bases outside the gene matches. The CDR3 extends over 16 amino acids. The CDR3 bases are TGTGCCAGCAGCTTATTTAGCGGGGGGGCCGGGGAGACCCAGTACTTC. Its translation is CASSLFSGGAGETQYF.

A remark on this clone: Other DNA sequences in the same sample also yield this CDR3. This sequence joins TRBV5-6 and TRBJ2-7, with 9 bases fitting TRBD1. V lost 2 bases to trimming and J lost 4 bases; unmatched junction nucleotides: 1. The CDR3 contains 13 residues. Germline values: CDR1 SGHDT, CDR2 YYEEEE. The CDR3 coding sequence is TGTGCCAGCAGCTTAGGGACAGGGTACGAGCAGTACTTC. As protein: CASSLGTGYEQYF.

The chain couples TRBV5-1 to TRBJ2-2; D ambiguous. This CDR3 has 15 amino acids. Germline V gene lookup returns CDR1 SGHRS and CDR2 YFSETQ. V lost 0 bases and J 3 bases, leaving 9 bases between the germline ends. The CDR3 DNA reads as TGCGCCAGCAGCTTGGAATGGTCGGACACCGGGGAGCTGTTTTTT. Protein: CASSLEWSDTGELFF.

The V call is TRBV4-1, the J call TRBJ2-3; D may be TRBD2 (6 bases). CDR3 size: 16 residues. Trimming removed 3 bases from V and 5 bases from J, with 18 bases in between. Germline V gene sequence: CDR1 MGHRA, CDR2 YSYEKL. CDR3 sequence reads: CASSQGTLPQVDTQYF. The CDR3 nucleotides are TGCGCCAGCAGCCAGGGGACTCTTCCCCAGGTAGATACGCAGTATTTT.

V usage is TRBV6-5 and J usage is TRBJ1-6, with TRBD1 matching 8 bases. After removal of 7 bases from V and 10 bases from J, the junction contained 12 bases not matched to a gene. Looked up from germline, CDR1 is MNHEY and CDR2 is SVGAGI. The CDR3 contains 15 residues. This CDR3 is CASMPRDRRLSPLHF. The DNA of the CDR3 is TGTGCCAGCATGCCGCGGGACAGGAGATTATCACCCCTCCACTTT.

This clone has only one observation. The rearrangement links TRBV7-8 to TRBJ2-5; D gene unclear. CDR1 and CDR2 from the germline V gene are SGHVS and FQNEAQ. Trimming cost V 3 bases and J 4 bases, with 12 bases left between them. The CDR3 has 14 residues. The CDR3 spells CASSFLGRGETQYF. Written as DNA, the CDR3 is TGTGCCAGCAGCTTTTTAGGCCGCGGAGAGACCCAGTACTTC. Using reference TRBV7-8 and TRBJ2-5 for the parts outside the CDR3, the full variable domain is GAGVSQSPRYKVAKRGQDVALRCDPISGHVSLFWYQQALGQGPEFLTYFQNEAQLDKSGLPSDRFFAERPEGSVSTLKIQRTQQEDSAVYLCASSFLGRGETQYFGPGTRLLVL.

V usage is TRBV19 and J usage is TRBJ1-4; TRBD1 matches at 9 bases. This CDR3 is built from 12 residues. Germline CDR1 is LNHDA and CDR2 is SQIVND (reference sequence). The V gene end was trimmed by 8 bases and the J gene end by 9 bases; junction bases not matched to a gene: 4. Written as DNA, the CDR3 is TGTGCCAGTCGGGGGACAGGGCAAAAACTGTTTTTT. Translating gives CASRGTGQKLFF.

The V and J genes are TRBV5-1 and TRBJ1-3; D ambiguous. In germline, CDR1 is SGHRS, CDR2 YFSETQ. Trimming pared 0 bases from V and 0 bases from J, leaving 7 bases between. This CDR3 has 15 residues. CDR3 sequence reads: CASSLDGASGNTIYF. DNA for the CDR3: TGCGCCAGCAGCTTGGATGGAGCCTCTGGAAACACCATATATTTT.